This T cell receptor beta chain emerged from a study of cytomegalovirus exposure and HLA in healthy donors. Clones were sequenced by immunoSEQ multiplex PCR, and TCRdb holds only the in-frame ones, with some missing. The sample has some 150,000 clones, around 83% seen once; the top ten hold 2% to 2.5%. The study drew the donors from its 120-subject validation cohort, separate from the approximately 670-subject first cohort. The CDR3 covers 14 residues. The germline V gene encodes CDR1 KGHSH and CDR2 LQKENI. Trimming took 2 bases from V and 10 from J, leaving 17 bases between them. Study results and limitations: Testing in vitro showed a few CMV-associated chains specific for CMV antigens. One later analysis, an examination of the approximately 120 validation repertoires, found that first-cohort TCR clusters tended to co-occur in them. The authors listed 164 TCR beta chains as cytomegalovirus-associated.

Notes on this clone: Its antigen is undetermined.

The origin of this receptor is a human donor in good health. Sequences were obtained from PBMCs. The rearrangement joins TRBV18 to TRBJ1-1, with a tentative D call TRBD1 (5 bases). The CDR3 region has the DNA TGTGCCAGCTCACCAGTGCTGGACATGCGTGGAGCTTTCTTT. Translated: CASSPVLDMRGAFF.